This entry is about one TCR beta chain. This clonotype was observed many times. Its antigen remains unidentified. No base qualities exist here, and no much larger clone lies one base off it. Library preparation employed RACE. This sample was sequenced with a NextSeq 500. During library preparation, unique molecular identifiers were attached to individual cDNA molecules so that TCRs could be counted quantitatively and reproducibly. Processing in the source paper ran as follows. A median of approximately 100,000 TCRs per sample was observed, with a range of 23,224 to 690,600. V, J and CDR3 annotation of the TCR reads was carried out using the Decombinator software suite. Every sample was subsampled to the same number of TCRs (28,000) for the PS versus PT1 abundance plots. Expanded TCRs were defined as absent before sensitization and observed at least eight times at the 2-week time point. TCRdb reprocessed the public reads (quality trimming at Q25 with fastp, clone calling with MiXCR) and kept in-frame beta chains. Rows with one shared CDR3 protein collapse into an entry with the most common genes and DNA. These V and J calls are TCRdb output, not the study's own analysis. Within this sample are approximately 33,000 distinct CDR3 sequences, with around 7% of them counted one time only. Almost 10% of the sample rests with the top ten.

The CDR1 and CDR2 encoded by the germline V gene (reference sequence) are DFQATT and SNEGSKA. Ends trimmed: V by 5 bases, J by 5 bases; bases unmatched to a gene: 6. Reading from cysteine to phenylalanine, the CDR3 counts 13 amino acids. The CDR3 DNA has 39 bases and is translated from base 1. These data belong to a study of human T cells and chemical hapten exposure (dated by TCRdb to the early 2020s). With respect to the entire study: Libraries were pooled for sequencing, and per-sample TCR yields varied mainly because of small differences in library volumes within the pool. The study tracked peripheral blood TCR repertoire changes in vivo during primary and secondary sensitization to the hapten diphenylcyclopropenone (DPC) in alopecia patients. Both TCR alpha and TCR beta chains were sequenced from each blood RNA sample. What the authors observed across the whole study: DPC sensitization did not change how many TCRs were above 1 in 1000 frequency, and no evidence was found of alterations in global repertoire structure. After repeated subsampling, changes were observed in the strength of the expansion versus patch-test correlation and in the threshold at which the correlation became significant.

Taken with the paper, the label for time point translates to: healthy volunteer bleed at 2 weeks. Total RNA was isolated from unfractionated whole blood collected in Tempus Blood RNA tubes. As TCR sequencing controls, roughly five healthy volunteers were used, with blood taken at day 0, 2 weeks and 6 weeks. This chain is built from TRBV20-1 and TRBJ1-1; TRBD1 agrees with 9 junctional bases. The clonotype was recovered from a human donor in good health. Some clones in this sample may be carry-over from other donors' samples. The sequenced sample consisted of whole blood. The CDR3 sequence is CSAPGTGQTEAFF. DNA sequence: TGCAGTGCTCCCGGGACAGGGCAAACTGAAGCTTTCTTT.